This is a list of T cell receptor beta chains from one sample in a study of T cells after yellow fever vaccination. TCRdb re-called the 5' RACE reads through MiXCR, storing one row per CDR3 protein. The data hold about 320,000 distinct CDR3 sequences, with around an eighth observed a single time. Here the sequenced sample was CD4+ T cells sorted from PBMCs, taken 15 days after the yellow fever booster vaccination. The receptors derive from a man younger than 35 who received the YFV17D yellow fever vaccine. The CDR3 runs from the conserved cysteine through the conserved F or W. The D gene is left open where the match is weak. Not every row has a clone size; where given, it reads once, few, many or a size class.

TRBD1	TRBV7-3	15	few	TRBJ2-3	CASSLDRGGTDTQYF	TGTGCCAGCAGCTTAGACAGGGGAGGCACAGATACGCAGTATTTT
.	TRBV12-5	17	few	TRBJ2-7	CASGLVPIVGALTEQYF	TGTGCAAGTGGTTTGGTACCAATCGTGGGGGCCCTCACCGAGCAGTACTTC
TRBD1	TRBV7-9	13	many	TRBJ1-6	CASTNGQGAPLHF	TGTGCCAGCACCAATGGACAGGGAGCACCCCTCCACTTT
TRBD2	TRBV20-1	12	.	TRBJ2-5	CSARTSRETQYF	TGCAGTGCGCGGACTAGTCGGGAGACCCAGTACTTC
TRBD2	TRBV20-1	15	many	TRBJ2-5	CSARRLAGDQETQYF	TGCAGTGCGCGAAGACTAGCGGGGGACCAAGAGACCCAGTACTTC
.	TRBV30	12	.	TRBJ2-7	CAWSVGSYEQYF	TGTGCCTGGAGTGTCGGATCGTACGAGCAGTACTTC
TRBD1	TRBV18	12	.	TRBJ1-1	CASSPQDRAWDF	TGTGCCAGCTCACCGCAAGACAGGGCGTGGGACTTT
.	TRBV6-1	17	many	TRBJ2-1	CASSEWGGRLAYNEQFF	TGTGCCAGCAGTGAGTGGGGCGGCAGGCTGGCCTACAATGAGCAGTTCTTC
.	TRBV2	14	many	TRBJ2-3	CASSDSSSTDTQYF	TGTGCCAGCAGTGACAGCTCCTCCACAGATACGCAGTATTTT
TRBD2	TRBV6-6	12	few	TRBJ2-1	CASSQPGLEQFF	TGTGCCAGCAGTCAGCCGGGACTAGAGCAGTTCTTC
TRBD1	TRBV30	13	.	TRBJ1-5	CAIETGGRQPQHF	TGTGCCATCGAGACAGGGGGCAGGCAGCCCCAGCATTTT
.	TRBV6-2/TRBV6-3	12	.	TRBJ2-5	CASKGVWETQYF	TGTGCCAGCAAGGGGGTCTGGGAGACCCAGTACTTC
.	TRBV7-9	16	few	TRBJ1-2	CASSHPGLGPNYGYTF	TGTGCCAGCAGCCATCCGGGCCTCGGCCCTAACTATGGCTACACCTTC
.	TRBV18	17	few	TRBJ1-2	CASSPKFAGNSGVGYTF	TGTGCCAGCTCACCAAAATTTGCTGGGAACTCTGGTGTAGGCTACACCTTC
.	TRBV21-1	17	few	TRBJ1-6	CASSKLWRGTEDSPLHF	TGTGCCAGCAGCAAACTCTGGCGGGGGACCGAGGATTCACCCCTCCACTTT
.	TRBV20-1	13	few	TRBJ1-1	CSARAGGNTEAFF	TGCAGTGCTAGGGCTGGCGGGAACACTGAAGCTTTCTTT
.	TRBV29-1	15	few	TRBJ1-2	CSVPGAYRSSYGYTF	TGCAGCGTCCCGGGGGCTTACAGGTCGAGCTATGGCTACACCTTC
TRBD2	TRBV5-1	16	.	TRBJ2-3	CASSAGTRHGTDTQYF	TGCGCCAGCAGCGCCGGGACTAGACACGGCACAGATACGCAGTATTTT
.	TRBV7-2	14	.	TRBJ2-2	CASSRDNPTGELFF	TGTGCCAGCAGCCGGGACAATCCGACCGGGGAGCTGTTTTTT
.	TRBV27	12	.	TRBJ2-1	CASSHLYNEQFF	TGTGCCAGCAGTCACCTATACAATGAGCAGTTCTTC
TRBD1	TRBV7-9	15	many	TRBJ2-1	CASSSRDRDLNEQFF	TGTGCCAGCAGCTCCCGGGACAGGGATCTCAATGAGCAGTTCTTC
.	TRBV5-1	14	many	TRBJ1-1	CASSPGTGNTEAFF	TGTGCCAGCAGTCCAGGGACGGGGAACACTGAAGCTTTCTTT
.	TRBV14	13	many	TRBJ2-1	CASSQSGPNEQFF	TGTGCCAGCAGCCAAAGTGGACCCAATGAGCAGTTCTTC
TRBD1	TRBV5-1	15	many	TRBJ1-5	CASSPGQGFNQPQHF	TGCGCCAGCAGCCCGGGACAGGGATTTAATCAGCCCCAGCATTTT
.	TRBV19	13	.	TRBJ2-5	CASMGLHQETQYF	TGTGCCAGTATGGGGTTGCACCAAGAGACCCAGTACTTC
TRBD1	TRBV4-1	16	many	TRBJ1-4	CASSQAWTGPNEKLFF	TGCGCCAGCAGCCAAGCCTGGACAGGGCCTAATGAAAAACTGTTTTTT
.	TRBV10-3	14	.	TRBJ1-4	CAISADSTNEKLFF	TGTGCCATCAGTGCGGATTCAACTAATGAAAAACTGTTTTTT
.	TRBV6-2/TRBV6-3	16	.	TRBJ2-5	CASSYGGAPLQETQYF	TGTGCCAGCAGTTACGGCGGGGCACCTCTTCAAGAGACCCAGTACTTC
.	TRBV7-2	14	many	TRBJ2-3	CASSLVVQERAQYF	TGTGCCAGCAGCTTAGTGGTACAGGAGAGAGCGCAGTATTTT
TRBD1	TRBV7-9	14	.	TRBJ2-3	CASSLTGGVDTQYF	TGTGCCAGCAGCTTGACAGGGGGCGTAGATACGCAGTATTTT
.	TRBV15	14	.	TRBJ2-5	CATSREQLQETQYF	TGTGCCACCAGCAGAGAACAGCTTCAAGAGACCCAGTACTTC
TRBD2	TRBV12-3/TRBV12-4	15	few	TRBJ2-1	CASTRGGGPINEQFF	TGTGCCAGCACCCGGGGCGGGGGGCCTATCAATGAGCAGTTCTTC
.	TRBV6-5	13	many	TRBJ1-5	CASSPGTNQPQHF	TGTGCCAGCAGTCCAGGAACTAATCAGCCCCAGCATTTT
TRBD1	TRBV5-1	13	many	TRBJ2-1	CASGQGSYNEQFF	TGCGCCAGCGGACAGGGATCCTACAATGAGCAGTTCTTC
.	TRBV7-8	14	.	TRBJ2-7	CASSLSTASYEQYF	TGTGCCAGCAGCTTATCGACAGCATCCTACGAGCAGTACTTC
.	TRBV12-3/TRBV12-4	14	many	TRBJ1-5	CASSRPGASQPQHF	TGTGCCAGCAGTAGGCCGGGGGCAAGTCAGCCCCAGCATTTT
.	TRBV12-3/TRBV12-4	13	.	TRBJ2-5	CASSLTGTSAQYF	TGTGCCAGCAGTTTAACGGGGACCTCGGCCCAGTACTTC